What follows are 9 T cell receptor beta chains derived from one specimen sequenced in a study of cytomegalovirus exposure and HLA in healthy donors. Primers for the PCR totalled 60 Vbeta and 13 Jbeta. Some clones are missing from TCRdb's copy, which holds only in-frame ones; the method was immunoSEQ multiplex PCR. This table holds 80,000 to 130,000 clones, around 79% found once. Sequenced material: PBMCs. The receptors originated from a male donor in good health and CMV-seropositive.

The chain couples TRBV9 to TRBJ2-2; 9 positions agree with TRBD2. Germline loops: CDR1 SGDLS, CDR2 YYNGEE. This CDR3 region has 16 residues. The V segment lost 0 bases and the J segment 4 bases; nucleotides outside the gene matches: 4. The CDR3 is CASSVGLAAGTGELFF. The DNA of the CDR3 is TGTGCCAGCAGCGTAGGACTAGCGGCCGGCACCGGGGAGCTGTTTTTT.

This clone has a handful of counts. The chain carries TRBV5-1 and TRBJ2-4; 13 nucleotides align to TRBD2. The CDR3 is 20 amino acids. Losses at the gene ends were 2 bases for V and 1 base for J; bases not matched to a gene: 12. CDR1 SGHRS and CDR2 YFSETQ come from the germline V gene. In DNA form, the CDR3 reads TGCGCCAGCAGCTTAAAACTAGCGGGGGGGGCCGAGAGGGCCAAAAACATTCAGTACTTC. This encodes CASSLKLAGGAERAKNIQYF.

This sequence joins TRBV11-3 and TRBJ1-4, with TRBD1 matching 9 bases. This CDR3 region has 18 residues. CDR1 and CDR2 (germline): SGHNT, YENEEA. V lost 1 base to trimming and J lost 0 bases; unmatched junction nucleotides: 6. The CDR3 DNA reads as TGTGCCAGCAGCTTAGGGGACAGGGTGATTGCAACTAATGAAAAACTGTTTTTT. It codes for CASSLGDRVIATNEKLFF.

The CDR3 coding sequence is TGCAGCGTTGGACAGTCTAACTATGGCTACACCTTC. Protein: CSVGQSNYGYTF. The gene calls are TRBV29-1 and TRBJ1-2, with D possibly TRBD1 on 5 matching bases. CDR3 length: 12 residues. Trimming took 4 bases from V and 0 from J, leaving 6 bases between them. Germline assignment: CDR1 SQVTM and CDR2 ANQGSEA. Together with reference TRBV29-1 and TRBJ1-2, the CDR3 gives the full variable domain: SAVISQKPSRDICQRGTSLTIQCQVDSQVTMMFWYRQQPGQSLTLIATANQGSEATYESGFVIDKFPISRPNLTFSTLTVSNMSPEDSSIYLCSVGQSNYGYTFGSGTRLTVV.

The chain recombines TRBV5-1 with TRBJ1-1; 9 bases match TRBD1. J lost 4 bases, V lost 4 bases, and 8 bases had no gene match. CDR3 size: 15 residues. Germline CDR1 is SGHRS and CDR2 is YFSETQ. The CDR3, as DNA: TGCGCCAGCAGCGACAGACAGGGGGTCATCACTGAAGCTTTCTTT. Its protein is CASSDRQGVITEAFF. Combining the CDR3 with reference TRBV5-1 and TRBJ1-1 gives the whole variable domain KAGVTQTPRYLIKTRGQQVTLSCSPISGHRSVSWYQQTPGQGLQFLFEYFSETQRNKGNFPGRFSGRQFSNSRSEMNVSTLELGDSALYLCASSDRQGVITEAFFGQGTRLTVV.

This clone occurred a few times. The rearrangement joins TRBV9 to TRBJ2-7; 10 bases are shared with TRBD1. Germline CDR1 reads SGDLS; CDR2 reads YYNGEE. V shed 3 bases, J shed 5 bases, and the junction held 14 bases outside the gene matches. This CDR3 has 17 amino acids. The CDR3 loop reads CASSARSFGTGAHEQYF. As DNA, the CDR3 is TGTGCCAGCAGCGCCCGCTCATTCGGGACAGGGGCCCACGAGCAGTACTTC.

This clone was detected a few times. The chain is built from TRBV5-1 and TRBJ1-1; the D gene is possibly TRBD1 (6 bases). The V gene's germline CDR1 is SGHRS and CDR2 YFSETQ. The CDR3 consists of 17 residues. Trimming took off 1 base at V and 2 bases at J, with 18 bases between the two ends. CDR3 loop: CASSLMAGGGLNTEAFF. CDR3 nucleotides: TGCGCCAGCAGCTTGATGGCGGGAGGGGGATTAAACACTGAAGCTTTCTTT.

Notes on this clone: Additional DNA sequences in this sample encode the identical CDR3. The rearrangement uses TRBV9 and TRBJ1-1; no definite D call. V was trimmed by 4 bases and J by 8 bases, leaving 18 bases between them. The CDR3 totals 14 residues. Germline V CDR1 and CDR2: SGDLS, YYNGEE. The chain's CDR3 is CASSPTRTGGEAFF. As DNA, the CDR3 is TGTGCCAGCAGCCCAACTCGGACTGGCGGCGAAGCTTTCTTT.

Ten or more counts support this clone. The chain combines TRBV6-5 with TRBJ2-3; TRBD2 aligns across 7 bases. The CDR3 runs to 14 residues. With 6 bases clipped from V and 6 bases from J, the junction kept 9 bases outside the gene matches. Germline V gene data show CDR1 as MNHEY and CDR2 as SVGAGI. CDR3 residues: CASSLGISGDTQYF. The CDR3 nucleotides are TGTGCCAGCAGCCTCGGTATTAGCGGGGATACGCAGTATTTT.